Each of the 23 T cell receptor beta chains below was sequenced from the same sample in a study of CD8 T cells in ankylosing spondylitis. TCRdb processed the 5' RACE reads anew with MiXCR; each CDR3 protein has one entry. This sample has 150,000 to 250,000 distinct CDR3 sequences, with around 13% found just once. Sequenced material: blood, either unsorted or a sorted T cell fraction (not recorded which). These receptors originate from a male donor with ankylosing spondylitis or in good health (not recorded which).

V gene TRBV10-2 combines with J gene TRBJ2-7; weak D call: TRBD1 (6 bases). The length of the CDR3 is 14 residues. Germline CDR1 is WSHSY and CDR2 is SAAADI. The V end lost 8 bases, the J end lost 2 bases, and 16 bases lay between the germline ends. The CDR3 bases are TGCGCCAGCCGAGGGGGAGAGGGCCCCTACGAGCAGTACTTC. It specifies CASRGGEGPYEQYF.

The chain links TRBV12-3 or TRBV12-4 to TRBJ2-3; 9 bases align to TRBD1. CDR3 length: 15 amino acids. Losses at the gene ends were 7 bases for V and 2 bases for J; bases not matched to a gene: 7. The CDR3 region is CASNIGQGNTDTQYF. In DNA, the CDR3 is TGTGCCAGCAACATCGGACAGGGGAACACAGATACGCAGTATTTT.

The chain combines TRBV7-2 with TRBJ1-2, with 9 bases fitting TRBD1. Germline CDR1 and CDR2: SGHTA and FQGNSA. CDR3 length equals 15 residues. With 7 bases clipped from V and 5 bases from J, the junction kept 11 bases outside the gene matches. The CDR3 loop is CASMLPGQGVYGYTF. The CDR3 DNA is TGTGCCAGCATGCTGCCGGGACAGGGAGTATATGGCTACACCTTC.

V is TRBV27 and J is TRBJ2-7; 11 nucleotides match TRBD1. Trimming took 5 bases from V and 7 from J; bases not matched to a gene: 7. The germline V gene has CDR1 MNHEY and CDR2 SMNVEV (reference sequence). The CDR3 has 14 residues. CDR3 sequence: CASSPAGTGGEQYF. The CDR3 DNA reads as TGTGCCAGCAGTCCAGCAGGGACAGGGGGAGAGCAGTACTTC.

The rearrangement uses TRBV15 and TRBJ2-3, with no clear D. CDR3 length: 16 residues. From germline, CDR1 is LNHNV and CDR2 YYDKDF (reference sequence). V was clipped by 0 bases and J by 2 bases, with 12 bases between them. CDR3: CATSRDLGRNTDTQYF. CDR3 sequence (DNA): TGTGCCACCAGCAGAGATTTGGGCAGAAACACAGATACGCAGTATTTT.

V gene TRBV9 combines with J gene TRBJ2-3; D not resolved. Germline CDR1 is SGDLS and CDR2 is YYNGEE. CDR3 length: 13 residues. The V gene lost 2 bases and the J gene lost 0 bases, with 4 bases spanning the gap. In DNA, the CDR3 is TGTGCCAGCAGCGTCATTAGCACAGATACGCAGTATTTT. Its protein is CASSVISTDTQYF. The complete variable domain, with remaining parts taken from reference TRBV9 and TRBJ2-3, reads DSGVTQTPKHLITATGQRVTLRCSPRSGDLSVYWYQQSLDQGLQFLIQYYNGEERAKGNILERFSAQQFPDLHSELNLSSLELGDSALYFCASSVISTDTQYFGPGTRLTVL.

The chain joins TRBV7-2 to TRBJ1-3; D gene unclear. This CDR3 is built from 12 residues. Germline V lookup: CDR1 SGHTA, CDR2 FQGNSA. V was cut by 11 bases and J by 4 bases, with 12 bases left in between. This CDR3 reads CAGQRSGNTIYF. The CDR3, as DNA: TGTGCCGGCCAGAGGTCCGGAAACACCATATATTTT.

This clonotype was counted only a few times. The rearrangement joins TRBV29-1 to TRBJ1-2; D possibly corresponds to TRBD1 (6 bases). In germline, CDR1 is SQVTM, CDR2 ANQGSEA. This CDR3 comprises 13 residues. The V end lost 6 bases, the J end lost 5 bases, and 16 bases lay between the germline ends. CDR3 DNA sequence: TGCAGCGTCGGGGACACGTCTACGTATGGCTACACCTTC. The encoded protein is CSVGDTSTYGYTF.

This sequence joins TRBV4-1 and TRBJ1-1, with D perhaps TRBD1 (5 bases). The CDR3 contains 15 residues. The germline V and J ends were trimmed by 0 bases and 1 base, with 9 bases remaining between them. CDR1 and CDR2 from the germline V gene are MGHRA and YSYEKL. This CDR3 reads CASSQEIGTNTEAFF. The DNA for the CDR3 is TGCGCCAGCAGCCAAGAAATTGGGACGAACACTGAAGCTTTCTTT.

This clonotype appeared a few times. This rearrangement joins TRBV12-3 or TRBV12-4 to TRBJ2-6; weak D call: TRBD2 (5 bases). The CDR3 loop spans 19 amino acids. Trimming took off 0 bases at V and 0 bases at J, with 15 bases between the two ends. The CDR3 DNA sequence: TGTGCCAGCAGTTTAGCAAGCGGACCAAACCCCTCTGGGGCCAACGTCCTGACTTTC. It specifies CASSLASGPNPSGANVLTF.

This clonotype turned up a few times. The CDR3 loop is CAIPIRGSNTGELFF. CDR3 nucleotides: TGTGCCATCCCGATTAGGGGCTCCAACACCGGGGAGCTGTTTTTT. The J gene is TRBJ2-2, the V gene TRBV10-3, with D possibly matching TRBD1 (5 bases). CDR3 size: 15 residues. Per germline, CDR1 ENHRY and CDR2 SYGVKD. V shed 8 bases and J shed 2 bases, with 15 bases lying between them.

The chain carries TRBV4-2 and TRBJ1-2, with TRBD1 matching 10 bases. With 3 bases clipped from V and 6 bases from J, the junction kept 13 bases outside the gene matches. CDR1 and CDR2 (germline): LGHNA, YNFKEQ. The CDR3 sequence is 17 residues long. The CDR3 loop is CASSQSSGWDRGNGYTF. The CDR3 nucleotides are TGTGCCAGCAGCCAGTCTTCAGGCTGGGACAGGGGTAATGGCTACACCTTC.

This clonotype has just a few counts. CDR3 region: CSARGEREIHNEQFF. In nucleotides, the CDR3 is TGCAGTGCTAGAGGGGAGCGGGAGATCCACAATGAGCAGTTCTTC. V gene TRBV20-1 combines with J gene TRBJ2-1; 8 bases agree with TRBD2. This CDR3 spans 15 amino acids. Looked up from germline, CDR1 is DFQATT and CDR2 is SNEGSKA (reference sequence). J was trimmed by 5 bases and V by 1 base; bases with no gene match: 7.

The chain joins TRBV7-9 to TRBJ1-1; D gene ambiguous. This CDR3 comprises 14 residues. Germline V CDR1 and CDR2: SEHNR, FQNEAQ (reference sequence). The V end was cut by 6 bases, the J end by 4 bases, with 15 bases between. The CDR3: CASRGGQRGTEAFF. CDR3 nucleotides: TGTGCCAGCAGGGGAGGGCAAAGAGGCACTGAAGCTTTCTTT.

This chain uses TRBV16 with TRBJ1-5; D remains ambiguous. The germline V and J ends were trimmed by 4 bases and 10 bases, with 11 bases remaining between them. Germline CDR1 KGHSY, CDR2 FQNENV. The CDR3 is 12 amino acids. The CDR3, as DNA: TGTGCCAGCAGCCTGGTACTAGTCCCCCAGCATTTT. This translates into CASSLVLVPQHF.

The chain uses TRBV5-6 and TRBJ2-7, with D maybe TRBD2 (7 bases). CDR1 and CDR2 (germline): SGHDT, YYEEEE. The V end lost 0 bases, the J end lost 3 bases, and 13 bases lay between the germline ends. The CDR3 is 15 amino acids. This CDR3 is CASSLAGGSNYEQYF. CDR3 coding DNA: TGTGCCAGCAGCTTGGCGGGGGGCTCCAACTACGAGCAGTACTTC.

This clonotype has just a few counts. The rearrangement links TRBV4-1 to TRBJ2-1, with 7 bases fitting TRBD2. CDR3 length equals 16 residues. CDR1 and CDR2 (germline): MGHRA, YSYEKL. The junction had 5 bases not matched to a gene; V was cut back by 3 bases and J by 0 bases. CDR3 amino acids: CASSQVLAASYNEQFF. CDR3 nucleotide sequence: TGCGCCAGCAGCCAGGTCCTAGCGGCCTCCTACAATGAGCAGTTCTTC.

V usage is TRBV5-1 and J usage is TRBJ1-1, with a weak D call TRBD1 (6 bases). Germline-derived CDR1 and CDR2 are SGHRS and YFSETQ. The V end was cut by 0 bases, the J end by 3 bases, with 12 bases between. CDR3 length equals 15 residues. This CDR3 reads CASSLAKGEHTEAFF. In nucleotides, the CDR3 is TGCGCCAGCAGCTTGGCCAAGGGGGAGCACACTGAAGCTTTCTTT. The complete variable domain, with remaining parts taken from reference TRBV5-1 and TRBJ1-1, reads KAGVTQTPRYLIKTRGQQVTLSCSPISGHRSVSWYQQTPGQGLQFLFEYFSETQRNKGNFPGRFSGRQFSNSRSEMNVSTLELGDSALYLCASSLAKGEHTEAFFGQGTRLTVV.

The sample holds a few counts of this clonotype. The chain carries TRBV12-3 or TRBV12-4 and TRBJ2-2, with D unresolved. The germline V and J ends were trimmed by 6 bases and 3 bases, with 14 bases remaining between them. The length of the CDR3 is 15 residues. CDR3 in DNA: TGTGCCAGCAGCCGTTTTCAGGCGTACACCGGGGAGCTGTTTTTT. Residues: CASSRFQAYTGELFF.

This clonotype has a handful of counts. This chain connects TRBV5-1 to TRBJ2-3; D is perhaps TRBD1 or TRBD2 (5 bases each). The V end lost 2 bases, the J end lost 1 base, and 20 bases lay between the germline ends. CDR3 size: 18 residues. From germline, CDR1 is SGHRS and CDR2 YFSETQ. Here the CDR3 reads CASSFGDGASGGTDTQYF. In nucleotides, the CDR3 is TGCGCCAGCAGCTTCGGGGATGGGGCATCCGGAGGCACAGATACGCAGTATTTT.

This clonotype came up many times. For the CDR3, the DNA is TGTGCCAGCAGGGGGGGACAGGGTGAGGTCGGGGAGCTGTTTTTT. Protein product: CASRGGQGEVGELFF. The gene calls are TRBV27 and TRBJ2-2; 9 bases fit TRBD1. The CDR3 is 15 amino acids. Germline V gene sequence: CDR1 MNHEY, CDR2 SMNVEV (reference sequence). Germline trimming cut 6 bases from V and 7 bases from J; bases unmatched to any gene: 9.

This clonotype was seen more than once but under ten times. J is TRBJ2-7 and V is TRBV20-1; no definite D call. Deletions cut 0 bases from V and 0 bases from J, with 9 bases between. The CDR3 runs to 14 residues. CDR1 is DFQATT, CDR2 SNEGSKA, per germline (reference sequence). DNA for the CDR3: TGCAGTGCTAGAGAGACCCTCTACTCCTACGAGCAGTACTTC. Residues: CSARETLYSYEQYF.

The chain links TRBV29-1 to TRBJ2-2, with no clear D. This CDR3 spans 13 amino acids. Deletions cut 0 bases from V and 7 bases from J, with 9 bases between. CDR1 is SQVTM, CDR2 ANQGSEA, per germline. The CDR3 loop is CSVEDRSYGELFF. The CDR3 DNA reads TGCAGCGTTGAAGATCGGAGTTACGGGGAGCTGTTTTTT.